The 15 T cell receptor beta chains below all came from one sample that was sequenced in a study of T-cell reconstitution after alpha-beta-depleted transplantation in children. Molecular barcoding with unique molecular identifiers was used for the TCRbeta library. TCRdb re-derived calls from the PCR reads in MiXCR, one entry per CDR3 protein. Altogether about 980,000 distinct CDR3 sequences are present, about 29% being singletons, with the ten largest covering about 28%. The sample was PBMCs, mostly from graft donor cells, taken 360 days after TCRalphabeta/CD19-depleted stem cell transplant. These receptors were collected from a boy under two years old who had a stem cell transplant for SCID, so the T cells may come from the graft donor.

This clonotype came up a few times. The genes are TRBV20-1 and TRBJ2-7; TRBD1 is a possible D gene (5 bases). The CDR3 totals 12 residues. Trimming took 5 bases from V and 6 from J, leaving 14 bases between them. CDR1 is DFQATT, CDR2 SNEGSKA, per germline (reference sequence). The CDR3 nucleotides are TGCAGTGCTGGGGCCATTCCATCCGAGCAGTACTTC. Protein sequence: CSAGAIPSEQYF.

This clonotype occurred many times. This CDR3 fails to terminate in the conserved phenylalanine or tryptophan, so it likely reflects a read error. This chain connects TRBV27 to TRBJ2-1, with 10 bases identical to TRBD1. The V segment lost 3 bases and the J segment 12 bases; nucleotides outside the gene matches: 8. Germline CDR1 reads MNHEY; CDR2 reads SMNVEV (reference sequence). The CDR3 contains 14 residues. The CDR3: CASSFDRGRGGQFL. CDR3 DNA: TGTGCCAGCAGTTTTGACAGGGGGCGTGGAGGGCAGTTCTTG.

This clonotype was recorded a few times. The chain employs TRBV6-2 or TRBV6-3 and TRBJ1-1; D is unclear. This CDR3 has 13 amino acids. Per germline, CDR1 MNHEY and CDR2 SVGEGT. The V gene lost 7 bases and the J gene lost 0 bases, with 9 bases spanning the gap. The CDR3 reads CASTQPLNTEAFF. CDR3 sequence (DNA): TGTGCCAGCACTCAACCCTTGAACACTGAAGCTTTCTTT.

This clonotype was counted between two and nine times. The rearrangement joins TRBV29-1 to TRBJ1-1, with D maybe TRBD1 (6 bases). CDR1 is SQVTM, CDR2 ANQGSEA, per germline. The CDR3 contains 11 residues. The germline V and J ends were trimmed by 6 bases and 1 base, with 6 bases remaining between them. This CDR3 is CSVGQNTEAFF. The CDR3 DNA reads TGCAGCGTGGGACAGAACACTGAAGCTTTCTTT.

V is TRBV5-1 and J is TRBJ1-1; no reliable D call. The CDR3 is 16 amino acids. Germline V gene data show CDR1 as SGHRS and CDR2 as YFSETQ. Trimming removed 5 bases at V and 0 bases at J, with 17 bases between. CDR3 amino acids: CASSFSLGNMNTEAFF. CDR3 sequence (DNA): TGCGCCAGCAGTTTCTCCCTGGGGAACATGAACACTGAAGCTTTCTTT.

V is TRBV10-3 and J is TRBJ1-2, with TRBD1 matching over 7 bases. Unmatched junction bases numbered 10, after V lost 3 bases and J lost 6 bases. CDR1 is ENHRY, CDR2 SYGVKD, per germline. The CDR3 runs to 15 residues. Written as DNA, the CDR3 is TGTGCCATCAGTGAAGTCGGAGGGGGCGCGCATGGCTACACCTTC. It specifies CAISEVGGGAHGYTF.

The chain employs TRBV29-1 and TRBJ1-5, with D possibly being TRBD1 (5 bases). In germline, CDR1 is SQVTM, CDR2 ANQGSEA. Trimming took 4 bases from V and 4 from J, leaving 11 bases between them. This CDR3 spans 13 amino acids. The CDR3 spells CSVADSQNQPQHF. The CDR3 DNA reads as TGCAGCGTTGCAGACAGCCAAAATCAGCCCCAGCATTTT.

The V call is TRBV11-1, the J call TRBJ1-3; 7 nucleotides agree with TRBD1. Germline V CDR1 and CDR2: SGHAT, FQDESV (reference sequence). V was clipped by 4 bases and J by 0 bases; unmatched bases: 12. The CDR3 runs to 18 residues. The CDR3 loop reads CASSSTSKGQLSGNTIYF. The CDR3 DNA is TGTGCCAGCAGCTCTACAAGCAAGGGACAGCTCTCTGGAAACACCATATATTTT. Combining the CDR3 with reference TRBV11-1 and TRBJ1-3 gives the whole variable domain EAEVAQSPRYKITEKSQAVAFWCDPISGHATLYWYRQILGQGPELLVQFQDESVVDDSQLPKDRFSAERLKGVDSTLKIQPAELGDSAMYLCASSSTSKGQLSGNTIYFGEGSWLTVV.

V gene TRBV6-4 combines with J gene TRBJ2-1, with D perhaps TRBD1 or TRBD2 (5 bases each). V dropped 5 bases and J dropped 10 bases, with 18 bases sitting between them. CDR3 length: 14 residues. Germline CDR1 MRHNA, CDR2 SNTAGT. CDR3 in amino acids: CASSKRATGNEQFF. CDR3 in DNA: TGTGCCAGCAGTAAGAGGGCCACAGGCAACGAGCAGTTCTTC.

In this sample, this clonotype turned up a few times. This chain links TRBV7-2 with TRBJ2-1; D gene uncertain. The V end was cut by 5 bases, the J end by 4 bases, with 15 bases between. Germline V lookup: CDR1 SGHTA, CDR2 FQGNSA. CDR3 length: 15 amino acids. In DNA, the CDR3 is TGTGCCAGCAGCCCCCTTGGACGGTATTACAATGAGCAGTTCTTC. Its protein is CASSPLGRYYNEQFF.

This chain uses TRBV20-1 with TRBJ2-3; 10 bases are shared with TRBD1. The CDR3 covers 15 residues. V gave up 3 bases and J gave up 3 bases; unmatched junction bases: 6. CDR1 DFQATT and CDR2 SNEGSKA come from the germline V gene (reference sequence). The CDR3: CSASSGQGFTDTQYF. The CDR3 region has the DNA TGCAGTGCTAGCTCGGGACAGGGGTTTACAGATACGCAGTATTTT.

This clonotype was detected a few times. Written as DNA, the CDR3 is TGCAGTGCTAGAAACAGGGGATATAATGAAAAACTGTTTTTT. As protein: CSARNRGYNEKLFF. The chain links TRBV20-1 to TRBJ1-4, with 7 bases matching TRBD1. The germline V gene encodes CDR1 DFQATT and CDR2 SNEGSKA (reference sequence). The CDR3 is 14 residues long. J was trimmed by 4 bases and V by 2 bases; bases with no gene match: 4.

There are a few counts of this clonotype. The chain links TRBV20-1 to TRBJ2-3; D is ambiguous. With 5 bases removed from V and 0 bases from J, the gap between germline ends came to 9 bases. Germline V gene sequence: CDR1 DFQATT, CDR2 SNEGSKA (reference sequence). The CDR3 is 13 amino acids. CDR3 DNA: TGCAGTGCTTTAGGCCCTAGCACAGATACGCAGTATTTT. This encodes CSALGPSTDTQYF.

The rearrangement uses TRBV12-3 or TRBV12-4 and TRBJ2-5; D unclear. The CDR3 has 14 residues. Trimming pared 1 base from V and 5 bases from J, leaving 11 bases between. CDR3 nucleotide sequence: TGTGCCAGCAGTTTAGGGACCCCTCGGGAGACCCAGTACTTC. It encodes CASSLGTPRETQYF.

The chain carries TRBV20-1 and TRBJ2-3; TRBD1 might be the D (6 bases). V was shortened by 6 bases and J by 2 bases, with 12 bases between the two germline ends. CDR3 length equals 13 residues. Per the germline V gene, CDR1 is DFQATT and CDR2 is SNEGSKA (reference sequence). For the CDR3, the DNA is TGCAGTGCGGTACAGGGCCCCACAGATACGCAGTATTTT. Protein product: CSAVQGPTDTQYF.